Listed below are T cell receptor beta chains from one sample, sequenced in a study of CD8+CD57+ T cells in acquired aplastic anemia. MiXCR, run by TCRdb on the reads, gives a single entry per CDR3 protein. The table shows approximately 170,000 distinct CDR3 sequences, with about 60% occurring only once. The sample comprised sorted CD4+, CD8+, or CD8+CD57+ T cells (not recorded which) from PBMCs. The receptors shown here come from a human donor in good health. CDR3s include the opening cysteine and the closing phenylalanine or tryptophan. Each record gives: J gene, clone size, D gene, V gene, CDR3 DNA, CDR3 protein. D genes are given only for firm matches. The size field is filled for only some rows; it gives once, few, many or a size class.

j_gene: TRBJ2-6; abundance: .; d_gene: .; v_gene: TRBV29-1; CDR3nt: TGCAGCGTTGACAAAGACTGGGGGGACTCTGGGGCCAACGTCCTGACTTTC; CDR3aa: CSVDKDWGDSGANVLTF
j_gene: TRBJ2-7; abundance: .; d_gene: .; v_gene: TRBV5-1; CDR3nt: TGCGTCAGCAGCTCTCCTCGACAGGCGGACTACGAGCAGTACTTC; CDR3aa: CVSSSPRQADYEQYF
j_gene: TRBJ1-6; abundance: .; d_gene: .; v_gene: TRBV20-1; CDR3nt: TGCAGTGCCTACAAAGGGGTAAATTCACCCCTCCACTTT; CDR3aa: CSAYKGVNSPLHF
j_gene: TRBJ2-7; abundance: .; d_gene: .; v_gene: TRBV25-1; CDR3nt: TGTGCCAGCAGTGACAAGCCCTACGAGCAGTACTTC; CDR3aa: CASSDKPYEQYF
j_gene: TRBJ2-1; abundance: many; d_gene: .; v_gene: TRBV15; CDR3nt: TGTGCCACCAGCAGAGAGTCAGGCAATGAGCAGTTCTTC; CDR3aa: CATSRESGNEQFF
j_gene: TRBJ1-3; abundance: .; d_gene: .; v_gene: TRBV2; CDR3nt: TGTGCCAGCAGCCGCACTCGGACTAGCGGGGGGAACACCATATATTTT; CDR3aa: CASSRTRTSGGNTIYF
j_gene: TRBJ1-1; abundance: few; d_gene: TRBD1; v_gene: TRBV30; CDR3nt: TGTGCCTGGAGGACCGGACAGGGTAACACTGAAGCTTTCTTT; CDR3aa: CAWRTGQGNTEAFF
j_gene: TRBJ1-6; abundance: few; d_gene: TRBD1; v_gene: TRBV2; CDR3nt: TGTGCCAGCAGTGATAGGGGACAGGGAAGCTCCTATAATTCACCCCTCCACTTT; CDR3aa: CASSDRGQGSSYNSPLHF
j_gene: TRBJ1-5; abundance: few; d_gene: .; v_gene: TRBV24-1; CDR3nt: TGTGCCACCAGTGATTTGTCCCCCTATAGCAATCAGCCCCAGCATTTT; CDR3aa: CATSDLSPYSNQPQHF
j_gene: TRBJ2-7; abundance: .; d_gene: .; v_gene: TRBV4-1; CDR3nt: TGCGCCAGCAGCCAAGCGGACGAGCAGTACTTC; CDR3aa: CASSQADEQYF
j_gene: TRBJ2-5; abundance: .; d_gene: .; v_gene: TRBV7-9; CDR3nt: TGTGCCAGCAGCCATTCACAGGGCTGGGAGACCCAGTACTTC; CDR3aa: CASSHSQGWETQYF
j_gene: TRBJ1-1; abundance: once; d_gene: .; v_gene: TRBV2; CDR3nt: TGTGCCAGCAGTGCGGATAGGGTGAGAGAAGCTTTCTTT; CDR3aa: CASSADRVREAFF
j_gene: TRBJ2-3; abundance: .; d_gene: TRBD2; v_gene: TRBV7-2; CDR3nt: TGTGCCAGCAGCTTAGTTAGCGGGAGCCTAATGGATGAGCAGTATTTT; CDR3aa: CASSLVSGSLMDEQYF
j_gene: TRBJ2-1; abundance: .; d_gene: .; v_gene: TRBV6-1; CDR3nt: TGTGCCACCAGTGTACGGGGGGCGGATAGCAATGAGCAGTTCTTC; CDR3aa: CATSVRGADSNEQFF
j_gene: TRBJ1-3; abundance: .; d_gene: .; v_gene: TRBV29-1; CDR3nt: TGCGCCAGCAGCTTGTCCTCGACGGTGACTGGAAACACCATATATTTT; CDR3aa: CASSLSSTVTGNTIYF
j_gene: TRBJ2-3; abundance: .; d_gene: TRBD2; v_gene: TRBV10-1; CDR3nt: TGCGCCAGCAGTGAGAAGGGGTTAGCGGGAGATAGCACAGATACGCAGTATTTT; CDR3aa: CASSEKGLAGDSTDTQYF
j_gene: TRBJ1-5; abundance: .; d_gene: TRBD1; v_gene: TRBV10-3; CDR3nt: TGTGCCACCAGCACCGGGACAGGGGAGGCCAGCAATCAGCCCCAGCATTTT; CDR3aa: CATSTGTGEASNQPQHF
j_gene: TRBJ2-7; abundance: .; d_gene: .; v_gene: TRBV7-2; CDR3nt: TGTGCCAGCAGCCAGGACCAAACCCACTACGAGCAGTACTTC; CDR3aa: CASSQDQTHYEQYF
j_gene: TRBJ2-5; abundance: .; d_gene: .; v_gene: TRBV6-5; CDR3nt: TGTGCCAGCAGTGTTTGGGGGGCAGAGACCCAGTACTTC; CDR3aa: CASSVWGAETQYF
j_gene: TRBJ2-7; abundance: .; d_gene: TRBD1; v_gene: TRBV7-9; CDR3nt: TGTGCCAGCAGCCCGGGCTACGGGACAGGGGGCAACGAGCAGTACTTC; CDR3aa: CASSPGYGTGGNEQYF
j_gene: TRBJ2-7; abundance: many; d_gene: .; v_gene: TRBV11-2; CDR3nt: TGTGCCAGCCTTCCAGGGAACTCCTACGAGCAGTACTTC; CDR3aa: CASLPGNSYEQYF
j_gene: TRBJ1-6; abundance: .; d_gene: .; v_gene: TRBV20-1; CDR3nt: TGCAGTGCTTCCCGGAAGGCGGCAGGGGAGTCACCCCTCCACTTT; CDR3aa: CSASRKAAGESPLHF
j_gene: TRBJ2-3; abundance: many; d_gene: TRBD1; v_gene: TRBV19; CDR3nt: TGTGCCAGTAGTATATTTAGGGGACAGACAGATACGCAGTATTTT; CDR3aa: CASSIFRGQTDTQYF
j_gene: TRBJ2-2; abundance: .; d_gene: .; v_gene: TRBV7-2; CDR3nt: TGTGCCAGCAGCTTTACAGCATCCGGCACCGGGGAGCTGTTTTTT; CDR3aa: CASSFTASGTGELFF
j_gene: TRBJ1-2; abundance: .; d_gene: TRBD1; v_gene: TRBV25-1; CDR3nt: TGTGCCAGCAGCCGCCTAGGACAGGCCTATGGCTACACCTTC; CDR3aa: CASSRLGQAYGYTF